This TCR beta chain was retrieved from a study of monozygotic twins with inflammatory bowel disease. The CDR3 is 13 amino acids. Germline values: CDR1 MNHEY, CDR2 SMNVEV (reference sequence). TCRdb reprocessed the 5' RACE reads, keeping one entry per CDR3 protein, no DNA. The table for this sample gives 400,000 or so distinct CDR3 sequences. Sequenced: blood. The rearrangement links TRBV27 to TRBJ2-1; no DNA is available, so the TRBD1 call from TCRdb remains unchecked. The receptor's source is a human donor with ulcerative colitis or Crohn's disease, or a healthy co-twin of an affected twin (not recorded which). The CDR3 is CASGGRGYNEQFF.